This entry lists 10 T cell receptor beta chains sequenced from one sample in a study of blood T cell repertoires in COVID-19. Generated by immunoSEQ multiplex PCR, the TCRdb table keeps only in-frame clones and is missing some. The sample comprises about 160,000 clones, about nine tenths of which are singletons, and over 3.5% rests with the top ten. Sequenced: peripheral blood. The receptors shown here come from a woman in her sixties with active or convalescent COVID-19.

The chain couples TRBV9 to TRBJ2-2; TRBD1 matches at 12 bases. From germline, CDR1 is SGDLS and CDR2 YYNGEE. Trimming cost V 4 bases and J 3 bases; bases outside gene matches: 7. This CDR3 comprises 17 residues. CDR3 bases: TGTGCCAGCAGCTTCGGGACAGGGGGCTTGGACACCGGGGAGCTGTTTTTT. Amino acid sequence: CASSFGTGGLDTGELFF.

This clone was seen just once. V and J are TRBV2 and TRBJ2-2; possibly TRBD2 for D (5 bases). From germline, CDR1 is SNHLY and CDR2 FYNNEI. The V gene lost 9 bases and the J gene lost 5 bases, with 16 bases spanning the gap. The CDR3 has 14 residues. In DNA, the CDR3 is TGTGCCAGTACGAGGGTAGATAGAACCGGGGAGCTGTTTTTT. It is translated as CASTRVDRTGELFF.

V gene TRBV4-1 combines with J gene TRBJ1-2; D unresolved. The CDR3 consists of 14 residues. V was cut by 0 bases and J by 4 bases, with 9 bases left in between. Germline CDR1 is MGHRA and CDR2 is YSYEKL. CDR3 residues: CASSQDPIVYGYTF. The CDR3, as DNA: TGCGCCAGCAGCCAAGATCCTATTGTCTATGGCTACACCTTC.

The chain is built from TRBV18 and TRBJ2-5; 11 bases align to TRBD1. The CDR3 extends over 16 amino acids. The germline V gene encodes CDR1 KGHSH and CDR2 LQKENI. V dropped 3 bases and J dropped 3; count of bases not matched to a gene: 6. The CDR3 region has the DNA TGTGCCAGCTCACCCACCGGACAGGGGGCTAAAGAGACCCAGTACTTC. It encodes CASSPTGQGAKETQYF.

CDR3 in DNA: TGTGCCAGCAGTTACTCGTTTACGGGGAACACTGAAGCTTTCTTT. Translation: CASSYSFTGNTEAFF. This chain joins TRBV6-5 and TRBJ1-1; D gene uncertain. This CDR3 is built from 15 residues. Trimming took 0 bases from V and 1 from J, leaving 9 bases between them. CDR1 and CDR2 from the germline V gene are MNHEY and SVGAGI.

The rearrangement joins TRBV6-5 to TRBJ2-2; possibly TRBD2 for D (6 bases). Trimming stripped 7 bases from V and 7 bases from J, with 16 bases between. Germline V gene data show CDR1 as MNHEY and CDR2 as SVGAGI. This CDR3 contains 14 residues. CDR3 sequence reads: CASMPDAGGGELFF. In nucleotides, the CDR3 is TGTGCCAGCATGCCGGATGCCGGGGGCGGGGAGCTGTTTTTT.

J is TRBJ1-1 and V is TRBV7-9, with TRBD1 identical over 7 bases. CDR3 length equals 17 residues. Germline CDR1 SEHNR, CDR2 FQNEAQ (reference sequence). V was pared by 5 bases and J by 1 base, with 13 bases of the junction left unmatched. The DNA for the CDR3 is TGTGCCAGCAGCGACCCTTCGGACAGGTACGGGAACACTGAAGCTTTCTTT. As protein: CASSDPSDRYGNTEAFF.

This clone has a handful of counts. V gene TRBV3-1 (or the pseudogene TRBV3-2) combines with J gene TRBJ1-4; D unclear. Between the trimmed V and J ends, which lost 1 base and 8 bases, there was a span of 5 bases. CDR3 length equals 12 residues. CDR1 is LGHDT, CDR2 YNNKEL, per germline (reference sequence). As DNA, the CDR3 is TGTGCCAGCAGCCAAGTTGGCGAAAAACTGTTTTTT. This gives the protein CASSQVGEKLFF.

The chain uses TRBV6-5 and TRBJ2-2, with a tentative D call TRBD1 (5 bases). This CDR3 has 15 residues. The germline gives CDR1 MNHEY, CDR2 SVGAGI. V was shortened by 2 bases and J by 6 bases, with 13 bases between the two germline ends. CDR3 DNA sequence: TGTGCCAGCAGTTACGAGGCCAGGGCTGCCGGGGAGCTGTTTTTT. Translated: CASSYEARAAGELFF.

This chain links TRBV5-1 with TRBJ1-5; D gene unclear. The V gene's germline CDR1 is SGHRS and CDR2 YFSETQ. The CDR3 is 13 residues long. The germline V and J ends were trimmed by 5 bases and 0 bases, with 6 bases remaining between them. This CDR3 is CASSTDSNQPQHF. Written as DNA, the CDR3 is TGCGCCAGCAGTACAGATAGCAATCAGCCCCAGCATTTT.